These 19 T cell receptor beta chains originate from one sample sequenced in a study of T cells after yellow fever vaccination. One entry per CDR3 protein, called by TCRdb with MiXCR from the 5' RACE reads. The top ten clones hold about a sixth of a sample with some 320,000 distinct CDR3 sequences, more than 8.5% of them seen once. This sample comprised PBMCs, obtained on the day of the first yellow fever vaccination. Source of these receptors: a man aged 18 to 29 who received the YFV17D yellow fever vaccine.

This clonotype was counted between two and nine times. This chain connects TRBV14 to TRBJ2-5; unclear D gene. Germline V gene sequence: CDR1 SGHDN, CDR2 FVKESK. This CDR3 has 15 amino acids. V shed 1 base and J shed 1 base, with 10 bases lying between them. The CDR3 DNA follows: TGTGCCAGCAGCCAAGTGCAGTCCTTCCAAGAGACCCAGTACTTC. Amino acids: CASSQVQSFQETQYF.

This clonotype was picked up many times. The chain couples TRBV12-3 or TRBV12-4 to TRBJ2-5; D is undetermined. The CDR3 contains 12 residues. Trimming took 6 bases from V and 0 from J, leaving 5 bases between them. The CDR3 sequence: CASSFHQETQYF. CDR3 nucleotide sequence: TGTGCCAGCAGCTTCCACCAAGAGACCCAGTACTTC.

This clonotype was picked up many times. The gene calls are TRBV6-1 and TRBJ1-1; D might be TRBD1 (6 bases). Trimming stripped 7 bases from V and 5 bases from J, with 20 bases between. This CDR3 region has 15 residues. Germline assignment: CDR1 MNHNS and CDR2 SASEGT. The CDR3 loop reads CASTQNREGRTEAFF. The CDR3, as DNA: TGTGCCAGCACCCAAAACAGGGAGGGGAGGACTGAAGCTTTCTTT.

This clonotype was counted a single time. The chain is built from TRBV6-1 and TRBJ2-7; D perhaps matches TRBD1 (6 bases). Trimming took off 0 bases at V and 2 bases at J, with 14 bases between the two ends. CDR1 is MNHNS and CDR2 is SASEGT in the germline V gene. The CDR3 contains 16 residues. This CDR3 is CASSEAWQGGPYEQYF. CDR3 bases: TGTGCCAGCAGTGAAGCGTGGCAAGGGGGTCCCTACGAGCAGTACTTC.

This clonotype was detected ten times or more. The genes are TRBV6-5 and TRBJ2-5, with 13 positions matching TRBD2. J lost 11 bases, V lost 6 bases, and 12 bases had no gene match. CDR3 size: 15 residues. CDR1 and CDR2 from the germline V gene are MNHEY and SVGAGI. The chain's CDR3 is CASRLTSGGPKRQYF. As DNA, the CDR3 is TGTGCCAGCAGGTTGACTAGCGGGGGGCCCAAAAGGCAGTACTTC.

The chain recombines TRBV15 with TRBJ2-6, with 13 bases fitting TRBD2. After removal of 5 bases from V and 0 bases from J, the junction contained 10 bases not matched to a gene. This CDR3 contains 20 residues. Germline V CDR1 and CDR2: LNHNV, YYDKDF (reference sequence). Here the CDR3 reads CATSARWTSGGTSGANVLTF. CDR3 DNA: TGTGCCACCAGCGCTCGGTGGACTAGCGGGGGAACCTCTGGGGCCAACGTCCTGACTTTC.

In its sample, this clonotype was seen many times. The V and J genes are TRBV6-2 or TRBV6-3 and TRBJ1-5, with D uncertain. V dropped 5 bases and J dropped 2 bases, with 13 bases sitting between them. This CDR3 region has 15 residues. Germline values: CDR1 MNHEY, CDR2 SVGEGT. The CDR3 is CASSGRPDGNQPQHF. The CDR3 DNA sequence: TGTGCCAGCAGTGGCCGACCGGACGGCAATCAGCCCCAGCATTTT.

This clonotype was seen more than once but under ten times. The CDR3 loop is CASSSGVNTEAFF. The CDR3 DNA is TGTGCCAGCTCATCAGGGGTTAACACTGAAGCTTTCTTT. The chain combines TRBV18 with TRBJ1-1, with D possibly being TRBD1 (6 bases). Germline CDR1 KGHSH, CDR2 LQKENI. The CDR3 consists of 13 residues. Trimming took off 5 bases at V and 2 bases at J, with 9 bases between the two ends.

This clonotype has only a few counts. CDR3 nucleotides: TGCGCCAGCAGCTTGGGATCCTCTTCCTCCTACAATGAGCAGTTCTTC. Its protein is CASSLGSSSSYNEQFF. The chain carries TRBV5-1 and TRBJ2-1, with D hard to call. Germline V gene data show CDR1 as SGHRS and CDR2 as YFSETQ. The CDR3 extends over 16 amino acids. Trimming pared 0 bases from V and 0 bases from J, leaving 10 bases between.

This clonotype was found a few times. The CDR3 region is CASSPGRLREKLFF. CDR3 DNA: TGTGCCAGCAGCCCAGGTCGTTTACGAGAAAAACTGTTTTTT. The V gene is TRBV11-2, the J gene TRBJ1-4; no clear D gene. CDR1 SGHAT and CDR2 FQNNGV come from the germline V gene. The V gene lost 5 bases and the J gene lost 8 bases, with 15 bases spanning the gap. The CDR3 covers 14 residues.

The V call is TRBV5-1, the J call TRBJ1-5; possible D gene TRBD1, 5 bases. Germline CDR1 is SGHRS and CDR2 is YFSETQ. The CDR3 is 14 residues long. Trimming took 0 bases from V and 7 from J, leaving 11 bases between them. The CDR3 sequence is CASSLGGQRQPQHF. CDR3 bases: TGCGCCAGCAGCTTGGGGGGCCAAAGGCAGCCCCAGCATTTT.

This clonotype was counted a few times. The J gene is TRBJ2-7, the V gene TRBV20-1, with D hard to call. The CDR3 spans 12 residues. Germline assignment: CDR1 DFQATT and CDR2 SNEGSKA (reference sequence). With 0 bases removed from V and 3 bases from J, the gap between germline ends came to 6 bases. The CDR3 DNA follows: TGCAGTGCTAGAGACGGACGCTACGAGCAGTACTTC. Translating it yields CSARDGRYEQYF.

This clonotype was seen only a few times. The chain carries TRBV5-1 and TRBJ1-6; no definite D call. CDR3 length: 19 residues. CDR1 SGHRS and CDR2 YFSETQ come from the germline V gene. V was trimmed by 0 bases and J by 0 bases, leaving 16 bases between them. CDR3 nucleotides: TGCGCCAGCAGCTTGGGGGCGGCTCTGGGAGGCTCCTATAATTCACCCCTCCACTTT. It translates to CASSLGAALGGSYNSPLHF.

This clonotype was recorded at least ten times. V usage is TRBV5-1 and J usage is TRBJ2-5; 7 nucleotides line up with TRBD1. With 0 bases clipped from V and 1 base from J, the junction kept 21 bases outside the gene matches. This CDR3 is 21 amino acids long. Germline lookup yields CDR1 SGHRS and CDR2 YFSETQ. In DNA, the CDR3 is TGCGCCAGCAGCTTGGATCCCCTCCGGACAGGCCGCGGTACGGCCCAAGAGACCCAGTACTTC. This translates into CASSLDPLRTGRGTAQETQYF.

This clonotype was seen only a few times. The CDR3 nucleotides read TGTGCCAGCAGCTTAGACGGTACAGTCTCTGGAAACACCATATATTTT. Translating it yields CASSLDGTVSGNTIYF. The chain links TRBV7-8 to TRBJ1-3; D remains ambiguous. Germline V gene sequence: CDR1 SGHVS, CDR2 FQNEAQ. The CDR3 covers 16 residues. Trimming left V 1 base short and J 0 bases short, with 10 bases between. Filled out from reference TRBV7-8 and TRBJ1-3, the complete variable domain reads GAGVSQSPRYKVAKRGQDVALRCDPISGHVSLFWYQQALGQGPEFLTYFQNEAQLDKSGLPSDRFFAERPEGSVSTLKIQRTQQEDSAVYLCASSLDGTVSGNTIYFGEGSWLTVV.

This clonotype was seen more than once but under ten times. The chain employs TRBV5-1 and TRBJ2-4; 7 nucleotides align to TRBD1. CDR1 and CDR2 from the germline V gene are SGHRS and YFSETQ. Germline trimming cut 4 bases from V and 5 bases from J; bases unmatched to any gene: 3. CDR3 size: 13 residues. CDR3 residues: CASSLGQQNIQYF. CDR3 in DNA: TGCGCCAGCAGCCTGGGACAGCAAAACATTCAGTACTTC.

In nucleotides, the CDR3 is TGTGCCAGCAGTTACGACAGACGGAGCTCCTATAATTCACCCCTCCACTTT. This sequence encodes CASSYDRRSSYNSPLHF. The V call is TRBV6-5, the J call TRBJ1-6; possible D gene TRBD1, 5 bases. Trimming removed 2 bases at V and 0 bases at J, with 11 bases between. Germline V CDR1 and CDR2: MNHEY, SVGAGI. The CDR3 length is 17 residues.

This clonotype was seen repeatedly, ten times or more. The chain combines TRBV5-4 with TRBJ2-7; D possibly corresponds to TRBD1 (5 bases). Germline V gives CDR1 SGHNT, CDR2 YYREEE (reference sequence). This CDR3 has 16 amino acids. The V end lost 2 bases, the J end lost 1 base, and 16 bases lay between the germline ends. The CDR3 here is CASSFGFDSPSYEQYF. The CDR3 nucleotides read TGTGCCAGCAGCTTTGGGTTTGACAGCCCATCCTACGAGCAGTACTTC.

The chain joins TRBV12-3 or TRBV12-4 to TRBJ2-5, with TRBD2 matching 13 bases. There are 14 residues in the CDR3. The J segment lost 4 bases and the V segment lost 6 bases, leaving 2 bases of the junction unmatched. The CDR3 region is CASSTSGGAETQYF. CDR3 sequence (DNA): TGTGCCAGCAGCACTAGCGGGGGGGCAGAGACCCAGTACTTC.